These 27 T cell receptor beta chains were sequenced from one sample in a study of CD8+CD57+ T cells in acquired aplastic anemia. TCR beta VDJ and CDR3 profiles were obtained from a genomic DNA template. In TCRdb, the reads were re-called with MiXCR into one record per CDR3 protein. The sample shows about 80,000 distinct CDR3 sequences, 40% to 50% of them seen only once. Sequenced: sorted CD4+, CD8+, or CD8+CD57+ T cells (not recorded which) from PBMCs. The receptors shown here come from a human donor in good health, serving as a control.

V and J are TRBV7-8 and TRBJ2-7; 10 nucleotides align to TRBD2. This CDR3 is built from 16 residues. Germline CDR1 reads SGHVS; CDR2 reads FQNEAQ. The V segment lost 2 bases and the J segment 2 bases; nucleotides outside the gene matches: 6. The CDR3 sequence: CASSLRSAGGPYEQYF. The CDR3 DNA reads TGTGCCAGCAGCTTACGGTCAGCGGGAGGGCCCTACGAGCAGTACTTC. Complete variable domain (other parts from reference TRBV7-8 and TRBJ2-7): GAGVSQSPRYKVAKRGQDVALRCDPISGHVSLFWYQQALGQGPEFLTYFQNEAQLDKSGLPSDRFFAERPEGSVSTLKIQRTQQEDSAVYLCASSLRSAGGPYEQYFGPGTRLTVT.

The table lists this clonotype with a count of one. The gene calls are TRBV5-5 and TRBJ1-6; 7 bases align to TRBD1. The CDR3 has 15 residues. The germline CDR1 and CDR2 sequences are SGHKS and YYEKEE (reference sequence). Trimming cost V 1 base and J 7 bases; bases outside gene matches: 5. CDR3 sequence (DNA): TGTGCCAGCAGCTTGCAGCCAGGGGGGAATTCACCCCTCCACTTT. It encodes CASSLQPGGNSPLHF.

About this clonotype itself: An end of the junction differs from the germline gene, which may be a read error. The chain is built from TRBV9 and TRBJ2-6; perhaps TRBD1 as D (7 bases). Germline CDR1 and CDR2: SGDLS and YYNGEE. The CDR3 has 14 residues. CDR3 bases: TGTGCCAGCAGCGTGGGGGGACAGTTGAACACTGAAGCTTTC. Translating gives CASSVGGQLNTEAF.

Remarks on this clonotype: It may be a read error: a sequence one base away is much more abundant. CDR3 nucleotide sequence: TGCGCCAACAGCTTTAACAGGGGAAAACAGCAGTACTTC. This translates into CANSFNRGKQQYF. V and J are TRBV5-1 and TRBJ2-7, with TRBD1 matching 7 bases. Germline assignment: CDR1 SGHRS and CDR2 YFSETQ. The CDR3 consists of 13 residues.

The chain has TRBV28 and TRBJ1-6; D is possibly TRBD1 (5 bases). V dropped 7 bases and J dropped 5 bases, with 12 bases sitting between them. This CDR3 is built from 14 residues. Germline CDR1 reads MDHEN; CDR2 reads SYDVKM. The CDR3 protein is CASKGWSDNSPLHF. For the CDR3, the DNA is TGTGCCAGCAAGGGGTGGTCGGATAATTCACCCCTCCACTTT.

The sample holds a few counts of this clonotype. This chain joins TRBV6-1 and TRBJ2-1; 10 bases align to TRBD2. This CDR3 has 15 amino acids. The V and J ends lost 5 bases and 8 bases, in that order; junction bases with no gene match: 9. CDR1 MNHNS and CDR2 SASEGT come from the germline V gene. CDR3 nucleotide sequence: TGTGCCAGCAGTCCTGGAGCGGGGGGGAGGGATGAGCAGTTCTTC. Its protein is CASSPGAGGRDEQFF.

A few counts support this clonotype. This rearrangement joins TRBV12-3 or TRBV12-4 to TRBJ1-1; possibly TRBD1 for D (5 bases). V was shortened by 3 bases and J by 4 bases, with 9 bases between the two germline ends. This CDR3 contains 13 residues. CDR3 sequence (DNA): TGTGCCAGCAGTTTTGGGGGGAGCACTGAAGCTTTCTTT. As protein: CASSFGGSTEAFF.

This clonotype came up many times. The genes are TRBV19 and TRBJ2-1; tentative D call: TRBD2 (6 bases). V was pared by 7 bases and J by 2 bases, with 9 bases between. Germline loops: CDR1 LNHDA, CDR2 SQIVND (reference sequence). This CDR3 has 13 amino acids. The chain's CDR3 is CASKGRPYNEQFF. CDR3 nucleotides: TGTGCCAGTAAGGGGAGGCCCTACAATGAGCAGTTCTTC.

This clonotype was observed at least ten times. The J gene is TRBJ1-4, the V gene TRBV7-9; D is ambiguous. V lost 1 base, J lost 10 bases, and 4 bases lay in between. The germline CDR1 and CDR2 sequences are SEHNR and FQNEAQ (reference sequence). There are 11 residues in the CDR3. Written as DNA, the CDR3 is TGTGCCAGCAGCTTAGGCGGAAAACTGTTTTTT. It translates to CASSLGGKLFF.

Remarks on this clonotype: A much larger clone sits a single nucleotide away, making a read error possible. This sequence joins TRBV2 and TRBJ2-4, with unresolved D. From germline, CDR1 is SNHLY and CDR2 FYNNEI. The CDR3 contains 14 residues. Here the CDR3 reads CASCLSFFRNIRYF. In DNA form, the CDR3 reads TGTGCCAGCTGCCTCTCGTTTTTTCGAAACATTCGGTACTTC.

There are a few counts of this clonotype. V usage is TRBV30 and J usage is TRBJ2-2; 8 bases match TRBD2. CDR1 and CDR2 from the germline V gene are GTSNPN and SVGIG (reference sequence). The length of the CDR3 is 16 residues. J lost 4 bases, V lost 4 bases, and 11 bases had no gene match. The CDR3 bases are TGTGCCTGGATGGACGAGTTGGCGGGAGGCACCGGGGAGCTGTTTTTT. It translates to CAWMDELAGGTGELFF.

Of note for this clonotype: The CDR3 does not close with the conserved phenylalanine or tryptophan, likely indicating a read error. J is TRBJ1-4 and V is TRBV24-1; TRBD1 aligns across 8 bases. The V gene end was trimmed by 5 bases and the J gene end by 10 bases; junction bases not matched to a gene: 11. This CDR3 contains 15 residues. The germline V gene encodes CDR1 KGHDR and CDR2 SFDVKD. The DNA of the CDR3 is TGTGCCACCAGTGCCCCCGAGACAGGGGACCCAAAACTGTTTCTT. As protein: CATSAPETGDPKLFL.

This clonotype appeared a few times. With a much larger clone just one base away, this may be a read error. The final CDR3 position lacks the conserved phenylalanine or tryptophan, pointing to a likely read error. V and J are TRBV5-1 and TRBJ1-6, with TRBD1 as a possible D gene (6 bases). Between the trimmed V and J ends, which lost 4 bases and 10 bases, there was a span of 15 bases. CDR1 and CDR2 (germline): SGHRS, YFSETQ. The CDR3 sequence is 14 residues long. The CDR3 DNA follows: TGCGCCAGCAGCGGGGGCGGAAGGGACTCACCCCTCCACCTT. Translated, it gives CASSGGGRDSPLHL.

The CDR3 reads CASSIGAAEAFF. CDR3 sequence (DNA): TGTGCCAGTAGTATAGGGGCAGCTGAAGCTTTCTTT. This sequence joins TRBV19 and TRBJ1-1; no firm D call. From germline, CDR1 is LNHDA and CDR2 SQIVND (reference sequence). Trimming cost V 1 base and J 6 bases, with 6 bases left between them. The CDR3 runs to 12 residues.

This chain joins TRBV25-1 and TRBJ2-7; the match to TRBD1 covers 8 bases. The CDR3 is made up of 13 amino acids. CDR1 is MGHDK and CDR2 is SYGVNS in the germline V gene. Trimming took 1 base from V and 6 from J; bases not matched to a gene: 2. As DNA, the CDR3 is TGTGCCAGCAGTGAATCAGGGGGCTCCGAGCAGTACTTC. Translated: CASSESGGSEQYF.

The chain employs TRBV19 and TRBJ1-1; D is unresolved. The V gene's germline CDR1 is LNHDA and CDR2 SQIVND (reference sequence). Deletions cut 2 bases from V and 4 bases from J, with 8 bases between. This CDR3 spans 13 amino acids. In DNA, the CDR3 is TGTGCCAGTAGTATACAGAGGAGCACTGAAGCTTTCTTT. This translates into CASSIQRSTEAFF.

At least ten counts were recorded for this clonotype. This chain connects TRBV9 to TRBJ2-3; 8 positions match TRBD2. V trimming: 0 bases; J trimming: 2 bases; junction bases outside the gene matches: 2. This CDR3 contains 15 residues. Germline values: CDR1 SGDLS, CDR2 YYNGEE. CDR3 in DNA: TGTGCCAGCAGCGTAGCGGGGGGGCTCACAGATACGCAGTATTTT. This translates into CASSVAGGLTDTQYF.

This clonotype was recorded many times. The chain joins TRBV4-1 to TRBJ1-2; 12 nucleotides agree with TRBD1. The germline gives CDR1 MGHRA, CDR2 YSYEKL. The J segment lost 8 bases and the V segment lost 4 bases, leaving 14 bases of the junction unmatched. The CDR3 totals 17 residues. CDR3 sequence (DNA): TGCGCCAGCAGCCTATCAATACGAGGGACAGGGGGCGAAGGCTACACCTTC. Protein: CASSLSIRGTGGEGYTF.

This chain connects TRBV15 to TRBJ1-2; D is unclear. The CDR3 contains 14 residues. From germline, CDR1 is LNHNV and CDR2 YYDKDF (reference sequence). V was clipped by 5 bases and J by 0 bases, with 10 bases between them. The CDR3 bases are TGTGCCACCAGCGAAGAATATGCTAACTATGGCTACACCTTC. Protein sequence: CATSEEYANYGYTF.

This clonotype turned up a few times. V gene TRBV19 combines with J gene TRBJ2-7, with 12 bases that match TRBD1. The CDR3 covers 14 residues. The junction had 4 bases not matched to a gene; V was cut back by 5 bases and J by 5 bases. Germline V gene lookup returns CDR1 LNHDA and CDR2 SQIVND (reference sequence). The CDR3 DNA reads TGTGCCAGTAGTGCGGGACAGGGGGCGGACGAGCAGTACTTC. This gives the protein CASSAGQGADEQYF.

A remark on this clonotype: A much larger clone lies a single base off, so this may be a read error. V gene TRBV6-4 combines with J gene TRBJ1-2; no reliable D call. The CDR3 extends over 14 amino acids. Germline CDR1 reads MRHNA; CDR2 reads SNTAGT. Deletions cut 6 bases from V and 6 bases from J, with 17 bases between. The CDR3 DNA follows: TGTGCCAGCAGCCAAGAATACAGCAACCATGGCTACACCTTC. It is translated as CASSQEYSNHGYTF.

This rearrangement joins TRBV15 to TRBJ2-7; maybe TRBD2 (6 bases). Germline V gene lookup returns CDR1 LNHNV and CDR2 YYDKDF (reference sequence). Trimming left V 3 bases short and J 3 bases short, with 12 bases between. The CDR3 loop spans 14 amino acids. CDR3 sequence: CATSSSSGDYEQYF. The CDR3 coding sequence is TGTGCCACCAGCAGTTCCTCGGGGGACTACGAGCAGTACTTC.

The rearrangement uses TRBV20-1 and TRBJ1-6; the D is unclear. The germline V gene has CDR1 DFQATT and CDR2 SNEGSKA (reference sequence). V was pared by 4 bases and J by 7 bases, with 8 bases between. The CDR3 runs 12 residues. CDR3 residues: CSATSGNSPLHF. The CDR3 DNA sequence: TGCAGTGCTACCTCAGGAAATTCACCCCTCCACTTT.

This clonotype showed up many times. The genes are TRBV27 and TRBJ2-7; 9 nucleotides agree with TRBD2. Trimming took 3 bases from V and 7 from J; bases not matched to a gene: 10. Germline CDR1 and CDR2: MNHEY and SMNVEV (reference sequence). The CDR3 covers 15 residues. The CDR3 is CASSFGSGSAKEQYF. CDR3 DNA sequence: TGTGCCAGCAGTTTCGGTAGCGGGAGTGCGAAAGAGCAGTACTTC.

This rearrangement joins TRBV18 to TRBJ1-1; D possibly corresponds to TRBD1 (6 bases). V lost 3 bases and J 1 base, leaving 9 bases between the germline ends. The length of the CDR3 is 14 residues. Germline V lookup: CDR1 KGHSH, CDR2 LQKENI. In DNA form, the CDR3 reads TGTGCCAGCTCACCTCAGGGGCGGAACACTGAAGCTTTCTTT. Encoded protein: CASSPQGRNTEAFF.

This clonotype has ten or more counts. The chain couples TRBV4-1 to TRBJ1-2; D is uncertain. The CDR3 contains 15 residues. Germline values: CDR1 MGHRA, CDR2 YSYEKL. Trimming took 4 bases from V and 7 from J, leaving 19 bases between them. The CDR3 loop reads CASSPGPGHVRGYTF. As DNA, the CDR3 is TGCGCCAGCAGCCCTGGACCGGGTCATGTTCGTGGCTACACCTTC.

Here the CDR3 reads CASRPGTGGNYGYTF. The CDR3 DNA sequence: TGTGCCAGCAGGCCCGGGACAGGGGGAAACTATGGCTACACCTTC. The chain couples TRBV12-3 or TRBV12-4 to TRBJ1-2; 11 bases match TRBD1. The CDR3 sequence is 15 residues long. V lost 6 bases and J lost 2; bases outside the gene matches: 5.